Presented here are 7 T cell receptor beta chains from one specimen sequenced in a study of cytomegalovirus exposure and HLA in healthy donors. Only in-frame clones appear in the TCRdb table, and some are missing; sequencing was by immunoSEQ multiplex PCR. Of more than 150,000 clones listed, more than 75% are singletons. Sequenced input: PBMCs. Every receptor here comes from a man between 18 and 29 years old in good health and CMV-seropositive.

This clone was seen a few times. This chain joins TRBV27 and TRBJ2-1; D gene unclear. Germline loops: CDR1 MNHEY, CDR2 SMNVEV (reference sequence). This CDR3 has 12 residues. Trimming stripped 4 bases from V and 9 bases from J, with 10 bases between. This chain's CDR3 is CASSYSVGEQFF. CDR3 coding DNA: TGTGCCAGCAGTTACTCGGTCGGTGAGCAGTTCTTC.

The genes are TRBV4-1 and TRBJ2-5; possible D gene TRBD1, 6 bases. V was trimmed by 3 bases and J by 0 bases, leaving 14 bases between them. This CDR3 comprises 16 residues. Germline values: CDR1 MGHRA, CDR2 YSYEKL. The chain's CDR3 is CASSHTDGTNQETQYF. The CDR3 region has the DNA TGCGCCAGCAGCCATACGGACGGGACAAACCAAGAGACCCAGTACTTC.

This clone showed up just once. The genes are TRBV6-1 and TRBJ2-1, with a possible D match to TRBD1 (6 bases). The CDR3 covers 13 residues. Germline-derived CDR1 and CDR2 are MNHNS and SASEGT. V was shortened by 2 bases and J by 7 bases, with 9 bases between the two germline ends. CDR3 protein: CASSENRVNEQFF. DNA of the CDR3: TGTGCCAGCAGTGAAAACAGGGTTAATGAGCAGTTCTTC.

J is TRBJ2-2 and V is TRBV7-3; TRBD1 matches at 9 bases. This CDR3 has 17 residues. With V trimmed by 0 bases and J by 7 bases, 9 bases remained unmatched. Germline V gives CDR1 SGHTA, CDR2 FQGTGA. Here the CDR3 DNA reads TGTGCCAGCAGCTTAACCGGGACAGGGCGTAATGACGGGGAGCTGTTTTTT. Amino acid sequence: CASSLTGTGRNDGELFF.

J is TRBJ1-3 and V is TRBV7-2; TRBD1 matches 9 bases. The CDR3 has 15 amino acids. V was pared by 5 bases and J by 1 base, with 3 bases of the junction left unmatched. From germline, CDR1 is SGHTA and CDR2 FQGNSA. The CDR3 protein is CASSQGTGSGNTIYF. The CDR3 nucleotides are TGTGCCAGCAGCCAAGGGACAGGGTCTGGAAACACCATATATTTT.

V usage is TRBV28 and J usage is TRBJ1-1; D may be TRBD1 (5 bases). The CDR3 contains 12 residues. The V gene's germline CDR1 is MDHEN and CDR2 SYDVKM. Between the trimmed V and J ends, which lost 8 bases and 8 bases, there was a span of 15 bases. CDR3 region: CASGRRGWEAFF. CDR3 bases: TGTGCCAGCGGACGGAGGGGATGGGAAGCTTTCTTT.

The chain couples TRBV28 to TRBJ1-2; TRBD1 matches 7 bases. Germline CDR1 and CDR2: MDHEN and SYDVKM. The CDR3 is made up of 14 amino acids. V trimming: 1 base; J trimming: 6 bases; junction bases outside the gene matches: 5. Here the CDR3 reads CASSLLGQIDGYTF. The CDR3 bases are TGTGCCAGCAGTTTATTGGGACAGATAGATGGCTACACCTTC.